The next 32 T cell receptor beta chains were all read from a single sample in a study of CDR3 diversity in severe acne. TCRdb redid the calling of the PCR reads with MiXCR, one entry per CDR3 protein. The data contain more than 85,000 distinct CDR3 sequences, approximately 49% of them seen just once; the ten biggest clones take up under 14%. Input material: blood. The receptors were sampled from a male donor with severe acne vulgaris.

The rearrangement joins TRBV11-3 to TRBJ1-1; a weak D match, TRBD1 (5 bases). Germline-derived CDR1 and CDR2 are SGHNT and YENEEA. V lost 0 bases and J 10 bases, leaving 18 bases between the germline ends. The CDR3 sequence is 15 residues long. The DNA of the CDR3 is TGTGCCAGCAGCTTAGATTGGTGCGGGGCTGGAGGAGCTTTCTTT. It encodes CASSLDWCGAGGAFF.

This clonotype was counted ten times or more. The chain couples TRBV2 to TRBJ1-1; TRBD1 matches at 7 bases. The germline gives CDR1 SNHLY, CDR2 FYNNEI. Germline trimming cut 7 bases from V and 7 bases from J; bases unmatched to any gene: 9. The CDR3 loop spans 13 amino acids. CDR3 DNA sequence: TGTGCCAGCACACCCCAGGGGGTCGGTGAAGCTTTCTTT. Translating gives CASTPQGVGEAFF.

CDR3 in amino acids: CASSFSGSGSSYEQYV. The CDR3 coding sequence is TGTGCCAGCAGTTTCTCGGGCAGTGGGTCGTCCTACGAGCAGTACGTC. The chain has TRBV27 and TRBJ2-7; D is undetermined. Trimming took 3 bases from V and 1 from J, leaving 16 bases between them. The CDR3 loop spans 16 amino acids. Germline V gene lookup returns CDR1 MNHEY and CDR2 SMNVEV (reference sequence).

V usage is TRBV7-2 and J usage is TRBJ2-7; no clear D gene. CDR3 length equals 12 residues. Per the germline V gene, CDR1 is SGHTA and CDR2 is FQGNSA. The V and J ends lost 6 bases and 0 bases respectively, with 6 bases between them. CDR3 sequence reads: CASSRSSYEQYF. For the CDR3, the DNA is TGTGCCAGCAGTCGGTCCTCCTACGAGCAGTACTTC.

This sequence joins TRBV19 and TRBJ2-7, with 16 bases identical to TRBD2. The V gene's germline CDR1 is LNHDA and CDR2 SQIVND (reference sequence). The CDR3 runs 13 residues. V lost 9 bases, J lost 7 bases, and 3 bases stayed unmatched. CDR3 residues: CASGTSGRGEQYF. The CDR3 DNA reads as TGTGCCAGCGGGACTAGCGGGAGGGGTGAGCAGTACTTC.

The CDR3 DNA reads TGTGCCAGCAGCGGGACTAGCGGGAGGCCGGATTCCACAGATACGCAGTATTTT. Translating gives CASSGTSGRPDSTDTQYF. The chain couples TRBV7-2 to TRBJ2-3; 15 nucleotides align to TRBD2. Germline V gene sequence: CDR1 SGHTA, CDR2 FQGNSA. The length of the CDR3 is 18 residues. Trimming at V came to 5 bases and at J to 2 bases, leaving 8 bases not matched to a gene.

The V call is TRBV12-3 or TRBV12-4, the J call TRBJ2-1; 9 bases are shared with TRBD2. The CDR3 extends over 17 amino acids. V gave up 3 bases and J gave up 5 bases; unmatched junction bases: 11. This chain's CDR3 is CASSFDMASGANNEQFF. CDR3 coding DNA: TGTGCCAGCAGTTTTGATATGGCTAGCGGGGCCAACAATGAGCAGTTCTTC.

The CDR3 DNA is TGCGCCAGCAGCTCCACCGCGGTTCTTTTCCCCGGGGAGCTGTTTTTT. Translated: CASSSTAVLFPGELFF. This chain joins TRBV5-1 and TRBJ2-2; D remains ambiguous. This CDR3 comprises 16 residues. The germline V gene encodes CDR1 SGHRS and CDR2 YFSETQ. Trimming shortened V by 3 bases and J by 6 bases, and 18 bases separated the two germline ends.

The chain couples TRBV2 to TRBJ1-3; D might be TRBD1 (6 bases). Germline CDR1 SNHLY, CDR2 FYNNEI. Deletions cut 5 bases from V and 3 bases from J, with 14 bases between. This CDR3 has 15 residues. The CDR3 DNA reads TGTGCCAGCAGTCCAGGGGCGCAGGGTGGAAACACCATATATTTT. Its protein is CASSPGAQGGNTIYF.

In this sample, this clonotype turned up once. The V call is TRBV25-1, the J call TRBJ2-5, with 10 nucleotides matching TRBD1. The DNA end is more similar to TRBJ2-7, so the J call may be wrong. The germline V gene has CDR1 MGHDK and CDR2 SYGVNS. This CDR3 has 14 residues. The CDR3 here is CASSAGDRGYEQYF. The CDR3 DNA is TGTGCCAGCAGTGCCGGGGACAGGGGCTACGAGCAGTACTTC.

This clonotype was observed a few times. This chain joins TRBV12-3 or TRBV12-4 and TRBJ2-5; D is unclear. The CDR3 contains 14 residues. V was pared by 1 base and J by 2 bases, with 8 bases between. The CDR3 nucleotides read TGTGCCAGCAGTTTAGTGAGTCAGCAAGAGACCCAGTACTTC. Translated: CASSLVSQQETQYF.

Note on this clonotype: The germline gene is not matched at one end of the junction; a read error may be the cause. The J gene is TRBJ2-7, the V gene TRBV9; D remains ambiguous. CDR1 is SGDLS, CDR2 YYNGEE, per germline. The CDR3 is 13 residues long. The CDR3 sequence is CASSQAGAYEQYF. CDR3 DNA sequence: TGCGCCAGCAGCCAAGCAGGAGCCTACGAGCAGTACTTC.

The chain carries TRBV5-1 and TRBJ2-3, with D maybe TRBD1 (6 bases). Trimming shortened V by 4 bases and J by 1 base, and 16 bases separated the two germline ends. The CDR3 has 16 amino acids. Germline values: CDR1 SGHRS, CDR2 YFSETQ. The CDR3 DNA follows: TGCGCCAGCAGCATGGGGACAAGGCCCCGCACAGATACGCAGTATTTT. Translation: CASSMGTRPRTDTQYF.

This clonotype showed up many times. The J gene is TRBJ2-1, the V gene TRBV10-1; a possible D gene is TRBD2 (6 bases). V lost 4 bases and J lost 1, with 20 bases in between. Looked up from germline, CDR1 is WNHNN and CDR2 is SYGVQD (reference sequence). The CDR3 is 18 amino acids. CDR3: CASSGGVLERGSYNEQFF. CDR3 DNA: TGCGCCAGCAGTGGGGGGGTTTTGGAGCGAGGGTCCTACAATGAGCAGTTCTTC.

The V and J genes are TRBV7-4 and TRBJ2-7; unclear D gene. Trimming took off 5 bases at V and 0 bases at J, with 20 bases between the two ends. This CDR3 is 17 amino acids long. Per germline, CDR1 SGHVT and CDR2 SQSDAQ. The CDR3 loop is CASSPPFRVRTSYEQYF. In nucleotides, the CDR3 is TGTGCCAGCAGCCCCCCCTTCAGAGTCAGGACCTCCTACGAGCAGTACTTC.

The CDR3 DNA is TGTGCCAGCAGCTTGCCGGGGGCGGAGACCCAGTACTTC. This sequence encodes CASSLPGAETQYF. The chain combines TRBV7-3 with TRBJ2-5; the D gene could be TRBD1 or TRBD2 (6 bases each). Germline-derived CDR1 and CDR2 are SGHTA and FQGTGA. Trimming left V 3 bases short and J 5 bases short, with 10 bases between. The CDR3 spans 13 residues. The variable domain in full, with the rest retrieved from reference TRBV7-3 and TRBJ2-5, is GAGVSQTPSNKVTEKGKYVELRCDPISGHTALYWYRQSLGQGPEFLIYFQGTGAADDSGLPNDRFFAVRPEGSVSTLKIQRTERGDSAVYLCASSLPGAETQYFGPGTRLLVL.

About this clonotype: This could be a read error, since a much larger clone is one nucleotide away. The chain joins TRBV5-1 to TRBJ2-3; D remains ambiguous. Germline assignment: CDR1 SGHRS and CDR2 YFSETQ. The CDR3 contains 13 residues. The V end was cut by 0 bases, the J end by 7 bases, with 9 bases between. CDR3 DNA: TGCGCCAGCAGCTTGGAACCGGAGAATACGCAGTATTTT. It specifies CASSLEPENTQYF.

A single count supports this clonotype. The chain is built from TRBV9 and TRBJ1-1; D is unclear. V was trimmed by 4 bases and J by 5 bases, leaving 12 bases between them. The V gene's germline CDR1 is SGDLS and CDR2 YYNGEE. This CDR3 is built from 13 residues. In nucleotides, the CDR3 is TGTGCCAGCAGCCGGATAACGAGGACTGAAGCTTTCTTT. Translated, it gives CASSRITRTEAFF.

This chain links TRBV20-1 with TRBJ2-1; 13 bases are a match to TRBD2. The CDR3 extends over 18 amino acids. V was clipped by 1 base and J by 4 bases; unmatched bases: 10. CDR1 and CDR2 from the germline V gene are DFQATT and SNEGSKA (reference sequence). CDR3 coding DNA: TGCAGTGCTAGAGGTGAAACTAGCGGGAGGGGGGTTTACAATGAGCAGTTCTTC. The encoded protein is CSARGETSGRGVYNEQFF.

This chain joins TRBV12-5 and TRBJ2-7; maybe TRBD2 (5 bases). The J call is doubtful: the DNA matches TRBJ2-5 better. This CDR3 has 15 residues. CDR1 is LGHNT and CDR2 is FRNRAP in the germline V gene. The CDR3 here is CASGLVLGGHQTQYF. The CDR3 nucleotides are TGTGCTAGTGGTTTGGTACTCGGCGGGCACCAGACCCAGTACTTC.

In this sample, this clonotype turned up many times. The V and J genes are TRBV7-6 and TRBJ2-7; weak D call: TRBD2 (6 bases). Deletions cut 1 base from V and 3 bases from J, with 10 bases between. This CDR3 spans 14 amino acids. The V gene's germline CDR1 is SGHVS and CDR2 FNYEAQ. The CDR3 DNA sequence: TGTGCCAGCAGCTTAGGTAGCGGCAACTACGAGCAGTACTTC. Encoded protein: CASSLGSGNYEQYF.

This clonotype was picked up many times. The rearrangement links TRBV5-1 to TRBJ1-5; 8 bases fit TRBD1. The CDR3 is 15 residues long. The V gene's germline CDR1 is SGHRS and CDR2 YFSETQ. The J segment lost 4 bases and the V segment lost 2 bases, leaving 5 bases of the junction unmatched. The chain's CDR3 is CASSLSGQGNQPQHF. The CDR3 DNA reads as TGCGCCAGCAGCTTATCCGGACAGGGAAATCAGCCCCAGCATTTT.

The chain couples TRBV25-1 to TRBJ1-1; D may be TRBD1 (5 bases). The CDR3 consists of 15 residues. Germline V gives CDR1 MGHDK, CDR2 SYGVNS. Trimming cost V 6 bases and J 0 bases, with 14 bases left between them. CDR3 DNA: TGTGCCAGCAGCTTAGCGCAGGGAGTGAACACTGAAGCTTTCTTT. Protein product: CASSLAQGVNTEAFF.

This clonotype was seen ten or more times. The chain is built from TRBV20-1 and TRBJ2-4, with 14 bases fitting TRBD2. The trim removed 4 bases at V and 12 bases at J, leaving 8 bases unmatched. CDR1 DFQATT and CDR2 SNEGSKA come from the germline V gene (reference sequence). There are 14 residues in the CDR3. The CDR3 sequence: CSANRLAGGLDQYF. The CDR3 DNA sequence: TGCAGTGCTAACCGACTAGCGGGGGGGCTAGATCAGTACTTC.

In this sample, this clonotype turned up many times. The V and J genes are TRBV12-3 or TRBV12-4 and TRBJ2-1, with a tentative D call TRBD2 (6 bases). The V end lost 3 bases, the J end lost 7 bases, and 13 bases lay between the germline ends. The CDR3 extends over 14 amino acids. In nucleotides, the CDR3 is TGTGCCAGCAGTTTCGCGGGACCGTGGAATGAGCAGTTCTTC. Translating gives CASSFAGPWNEQFF.

Concerning this clonotype itself: A much more abundant neighbour one base away suggests this may be a read error. The chain couples TRBV19 to TRBJ1-2; no definite D call. This CDR3 has 14 residues. From germline, CDR1 is LNHDA and CDR2 SQIVND (reference sequence). CDR3 residues: CSSKTTPVASGYTF. CDR3 DNA sequence: TGTTCCAGTAAAACGACACCAGTGGCGTCCGGCTACACCTTC.

This clonotype is termed medium-sized (0.01 to 0.1%). The rearrangement links TRBV10-3 to TRBJ2-3, with 9 bases identical to TRBD1. Germline CDR1 is ENHRY and CDR2 is SYGVKD. The J segment lost 4 bases and the V segment lost 6 bases, leaving 14 bases of the junction unmatched. This CDR3 region has 17 residues. The CDR3 sequence is CAIRTTRGQGIPDTQYF. The CDR3 region has the DNA TGTGCCATCAGGACGACCCGGGGACAGGGTATCCCAGATACGCAGTATTTT.

The chain joins TRBV28 to TRBJ1-5; D remains unclear. The CDR3 runs to 14 residues. Per germline, CDR1 MDHEN and CDR2 SYDVKM. V shed 8 bases and J shed 4 bases, with 15 bases lying between them. CDR3: CASRGPSRNQPQHF. CDR3 sequence (DNA): TGTGCCAGCCGTGGGCCGTCCAGAAATCAGCCCCAGCATTTT. Looking up the rest from reference TRBV28 and TRBJ1-5 gives the full variable domain: DVKVTQSSRYLVKRTGEKVFLECVQDMDHENMFWYRQDPGLGLRLIYFSYDVKMKEKGDIPEGYSVSREKKERFSLILESASTNQTSMYLCASRGPSRNQPQHFGDGTRLSIL.

V gene TRBV7-3 combines with J gene TRBJ2-2; 7 bases agree with TRBD1. Germline V gene sequence: CDR1 SGHTA, CDR2 FQGTGA. V was pared by 5 bases and J by 5 bases, with 11 bases of the junction left unmatched. The CDR3 runs 16 residues. The CDR3 nucleotides are TGTGCCAGCAGCAAGGGGACAGTCCGAAATACCGGGGAGCTGTTTTTT. Amino acids: CASSKGTVRNTGELFF.

The chain is built from TRBV7-6 and TRBJ2-1, with 9 bases aligning to TRBD2. Unmatched junction bases numbered 5, after V lost 5 bases and J lost 0 bases. Germline V gives CDR1 SGHVS, CDR2 FNYEAQ. The CDR3 runs to 16 residues. CDR3 loop: CASSTNSGSSYNEQFF. The CDR3 nucleotides read TGTGCCAGCAGCACCAATAGCGGGAGCTCCTACAATGAGCAGTTCTTC.

This chain links TRBV7-9 with TRBJ2-7; tentatively, D is TRBD1 (6 bases). V lost 5 bases and J 11 bases, leaving 16 bases between the germline ends. The CDR3 totals 12 residues. Germline V CDR1 and CDR2: SEHNR, FQNEAQ (reference sequence). CDR3 residues: CASSHGQPWKYF. DNA for the CDR3: TGTGCCAGCAGCCACGGACAGCCCTGGAAGTACTTC.

V usage is TRBV7-9 and J usage is TRBJ1-5; 9 bases are shared with TRBD1. CDR1 is SEHNR and CDR2 is FQNEAQ in the germline V gene (reference sequence). After removal of 5 bases from V and 6 bases from J, the junction contained 2 bases not matched to a gene. There are 13 residues in the CDR3. Here the CDR3 DNA reads TGTGCCAGCAGCGGGACAGGGATTCAGCCCCAGCATTTT. It translates to CASSGTGIQPQHF.